This T cell receptor beta chain was profiled in a study of T cell responses to AZD1222 COVID-19 vaccine. Points from the study as a whole: As reported, nearly half of all spike-specific TCRs target variant regions that are unmutated. Among those given AZD1222, only 6 or 7 were seropositive at baseline.

In the case of this clone: The antigen remains undetermined.

Clones were read by immunoSEQ multiplex PCR, and TCRdb kept only the in-frame ones, dropping some. The table includes under 150,000 clones, roughly nine tenths detected once. There are 16 residues in the CDR3. The ends were cut back, 3 bases at V and 0 bases at J, with 14 bases in the middle. CDR1 and CDR2 (germline): KGHSH, LQKENI. The receptor was derived from an adult who received the AZD1222 COVID-19 vaccine. The chain joins TRBV18 to TRBJ1-1, with D tentatively TRBD1 (6 bases). Source: peripheral blood, taken 28 days after the second AZD1222 dose. For the CDR3, the DNA is TGTGCCAGCTCACCGACAATTCAGGGGATGAACACTGAAGCTTTCTTT. Its translation: CASSPTIQGMNTEAFF.